The entry below gives a single TCR beta chain sequence along with its context. Antigen specificity is unknown. This sample stems from a study of Ad26.COV2.S vaccination and SARS-CoV-2 variants. General study findings and limits: The TCR-based breadth and depth measures might underestimate overall T cell responses.

The data were produced by immunoSEQ multiplex PCR, yet TCRdb's version contains in-frame clones alone and is incomplete. The table lists some 290,000 clones, around 84% of them singletons. The sample's treatment: roughly 19 received Ad26.COV2.S at low or high dose, single or two shots; five or six received placebo; per-sample allocation not given. Sampling occurred on day 63 after the first vaccine or placebo injection. The source material was peripheral blood, sampled in a trial of Ad26.COV2.S vaccine versus placebo. The TCR was taken from a person between 18 and 60 years old who received the Ad26.COV2.S COVID-19 vaccine or a placebo.

This chain's CDR3 is CASSDRVNTEAFF. The CDR3 DNA sequence: TGTGCCAGCTCAGACAGGGTGAACACTGAAGCTTTCTTT. J is TRBJ1-1 and V is TRBV18; TRBD1 matches at 7 bases. The germline CDR1 and CDR2 sequences are KGHSH and LQKENI. V was pared by 5 bases and J by 0 bases, with 0 bases of the junction left unmatched. The CDR3 loop spans 13 amino acids.